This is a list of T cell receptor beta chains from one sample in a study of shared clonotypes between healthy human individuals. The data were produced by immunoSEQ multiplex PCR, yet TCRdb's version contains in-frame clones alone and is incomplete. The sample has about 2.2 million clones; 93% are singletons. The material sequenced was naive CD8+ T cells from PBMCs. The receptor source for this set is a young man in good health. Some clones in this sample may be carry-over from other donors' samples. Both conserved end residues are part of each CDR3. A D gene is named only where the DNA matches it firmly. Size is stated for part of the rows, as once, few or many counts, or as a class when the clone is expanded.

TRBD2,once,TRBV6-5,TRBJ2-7,CASSYFPSGRYEQYF,TGTGCCAGCAGTTACTTTCCTAGCGGGAGATACGAGCAGTACTTC
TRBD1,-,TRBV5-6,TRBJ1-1,CASSGGTVNTEAFF,TGTGCCAGCAGCGGGGGGACAGTGAACACTGAAGCTTTCTTT
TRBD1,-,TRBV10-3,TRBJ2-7,CAIRTGTGLTYEQYF,TGTGCCATCAGAACCGGGACAGGTCTTACCTACGAGCAGTACTTC
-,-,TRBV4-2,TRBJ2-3,CASAGLANSHTQYF,TGTGCCAGCGCAGGACTGGCCAACTCACATACGCAGTATTTT
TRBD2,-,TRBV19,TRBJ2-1,CASTPIGLAGASSPWFF,TGTGCCAGTACCCCGATCGGACTAGCGGGTGCATCGAGTCCGTGGTTCTTC
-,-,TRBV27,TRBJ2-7,CASSLKGRGYEQYF,TGTGCCAGCAGTTTAAAGGGCCGGGGCTACGAGCAGTACTTC
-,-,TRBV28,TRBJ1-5,CATQLLGGGQPQHF,TGTGCCACCCAATTGCTGGGGGGCGGTCAGCCCCAGCATTTT
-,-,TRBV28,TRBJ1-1,CASSFTVLNTEAFF,TGTGCCAGCAGTTTTACGGTCTTGAACACTGAAGCTTTCTTT
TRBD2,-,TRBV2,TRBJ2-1,CANKPSGNYNEQFF,TGTGCCAACAAACCTAGCGGGAACTACAATGAGCAGTTCTTC
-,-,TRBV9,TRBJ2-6,CASSFGRETPGANVLTF,TGTGCCAGCAGCTTCGGACGAGAAACCCCTGGGGCCAACGTCCTGACTTTC
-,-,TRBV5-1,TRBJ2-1,CASSLAAPPNEQFF,TGCGCCAGCAGCCTGGCGGCTCCGCCGAATGAGCAGTTCTTC
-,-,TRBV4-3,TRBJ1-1,CASSHGNYEAFF,TGCGCCAGCAGCCATGGAAATTATGAAGCTTTCTTT
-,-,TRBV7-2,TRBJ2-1,CASSLDVGKYNEQFF,TGTGCCAGCAGCTTAGATGTGGGAAAATACAATGAGCAGTTCTTC
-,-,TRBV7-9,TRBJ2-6,CASTSRRSGANVLTF,TGTGCCAGCACCAGCCGGCGCTCTGGGGCCAACGTCCTGACTTTC
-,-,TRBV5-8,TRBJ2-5,CASILNIGLETQYF,TGTGCCAGCATCCTAAACATCGGGTTAGAGACCCAGTACTTC
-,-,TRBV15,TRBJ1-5,CATSSALSRNQPQHF,TGTGCCACCAGCAGCGCGCTCTCAAGAAATCAGCCCCAGCATTTT
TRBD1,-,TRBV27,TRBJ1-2,CASRQQGAGGYTF,TGTGCCAGCAGGCAGCAGGGGGCGGGGGGCTACACCTTC
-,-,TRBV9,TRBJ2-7,CASSVGEGRPTYEQYF,TGTGCCAGCAGCGTAGGGGAAGGGAGGCCCACCTACGAGCAGTACTTC